The present entry profiles one T cell receptor beta chain with its context. Its antigen is still unknown. Using immunoSEQ multiplex PCR, the repertoire was profiled, and TCRdb retains in-frame clones only, with some absent. Found here are some 2,000,000 clones, approximately 95% of them singletons; the top ten hold around 0.13%. The CDR3 runs to 14 residues. Unmatched junction bases numbered 11, after V lost 6 bases and J lost 12 bases. Germline lookup yields CDR1 LNHDA and CDR2 SQIVND (reference sequence). The sample is drawn from a study of shared clonotypes between healthy human individuals. Overall study findings and caveats: Memory subsets had estimated richness that was generally smaller than that of naive subsets.

Source material: naive CD4+ T cells sorted from blood. Subset given: CD45RA+ positively selected. The receptor was derived from a man between 18 and 35 years old in good health. The chain couples TRBV19 to TRBJ1-5, with TRBD1 identical over 10 bases. CDR3 sequence (DNA): TGTGCCAGTAGCCCCGAGACGACAGGGGGCCGCCAGCATTTT. Translated, it gives CASSPETTGGRQHF.